Sequencing of this TCR beta chain was carried out in a study of blood T cell repertoires in COVID-19. As originally analysed: Reference gene primer amplification gave estimated nucleated cell counts. The method was immunoSEQ multiplex PCR; TCRdb's version includes in-frame clones alone and lacks a portion of them. The V and J calls and clone size were taken over from that table, and D and trimming were inferred from the DNA. The sample carries 100,000 to 150,000 clones, about 70% recorded once. The clonotype was recovered from a woman aged 70-85 years with acute or convalescent COVID-19. Sequences were obtained from peripheral blood.

The CDR3 bases are TGTGCCAGCTCACCGTCAGGGGGCAATTCACCCCTCCACTTT. It translates to CASSPSGGNSPLHF. The chain has TRBV18 and TRBJ1-6, with 8 bases that match TRBD1. The germline CDR1 and CDR2 sequences are KGHSH and LQKENI. CDR3 length: 14 amino acids. The V and J ends lost 3 bases and 7 bases, in that order; junction bases with no gene match: 2.